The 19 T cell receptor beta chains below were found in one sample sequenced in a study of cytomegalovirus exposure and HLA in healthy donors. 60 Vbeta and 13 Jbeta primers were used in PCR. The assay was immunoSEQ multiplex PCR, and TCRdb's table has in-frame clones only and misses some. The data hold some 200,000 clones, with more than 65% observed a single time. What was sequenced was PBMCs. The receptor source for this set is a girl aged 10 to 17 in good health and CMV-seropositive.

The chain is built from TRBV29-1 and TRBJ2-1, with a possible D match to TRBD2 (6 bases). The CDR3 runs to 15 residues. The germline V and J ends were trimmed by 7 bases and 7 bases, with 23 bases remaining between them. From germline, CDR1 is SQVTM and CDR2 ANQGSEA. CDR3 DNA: TGCAGCGCTCAACTTCCGGGACTGAGTATAAATGAGCAGTTCTTC. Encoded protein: CSAQLPGLSINEQFF.

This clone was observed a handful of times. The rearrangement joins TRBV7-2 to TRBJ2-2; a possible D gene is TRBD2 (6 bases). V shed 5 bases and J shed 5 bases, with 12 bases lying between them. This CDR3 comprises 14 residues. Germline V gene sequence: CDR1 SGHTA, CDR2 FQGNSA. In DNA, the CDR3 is TGTGCCAGCAGCCCACGGGGGACGACCGGGGAGCTGTTTTTT. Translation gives CASSPRGTTGELFF.

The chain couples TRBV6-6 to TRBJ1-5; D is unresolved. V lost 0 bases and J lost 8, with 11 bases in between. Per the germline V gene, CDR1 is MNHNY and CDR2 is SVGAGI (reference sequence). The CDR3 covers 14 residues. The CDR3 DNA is TGTGCCAGCAGTTACTCCGAGGGATGGGAGCCCCAGCATTTT. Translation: CASSYSEGWEPQHF.

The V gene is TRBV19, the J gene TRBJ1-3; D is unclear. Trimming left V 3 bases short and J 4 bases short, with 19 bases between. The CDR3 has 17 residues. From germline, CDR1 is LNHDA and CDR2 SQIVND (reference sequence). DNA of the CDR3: TGTGCCAGTAGTATCGTGGGATACACTAGGACCGGAAACACCATATATTTT. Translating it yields CASSIVGYTRTGNTIYF.

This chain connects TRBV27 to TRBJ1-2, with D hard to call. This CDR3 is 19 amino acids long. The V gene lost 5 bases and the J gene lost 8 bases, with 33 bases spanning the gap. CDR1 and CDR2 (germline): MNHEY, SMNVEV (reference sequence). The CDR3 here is CASSPTPEGKGVSGGGYTF. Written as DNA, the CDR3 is TGTGCCAGCAGTCCCACGCCCGAGGGTAAGGGAGTATCCGGAGGAGGCTACACCTTC.

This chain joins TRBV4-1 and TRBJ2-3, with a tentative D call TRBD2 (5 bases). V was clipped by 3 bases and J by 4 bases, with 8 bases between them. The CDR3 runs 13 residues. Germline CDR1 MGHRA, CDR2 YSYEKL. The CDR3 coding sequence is TGCGCCAGCAGCCAGCCGAGGGCAGATACGCAGTATTTT. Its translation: CASSQPRADTQYF.

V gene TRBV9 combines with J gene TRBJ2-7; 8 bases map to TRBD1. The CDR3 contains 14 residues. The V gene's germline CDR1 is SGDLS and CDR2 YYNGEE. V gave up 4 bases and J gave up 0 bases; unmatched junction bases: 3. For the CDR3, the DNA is TGTGCCAGCAGCTCCGGACAGGGCTCCTACGAGCAGTACTTC. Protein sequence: CASSSGQGSYEQYF.

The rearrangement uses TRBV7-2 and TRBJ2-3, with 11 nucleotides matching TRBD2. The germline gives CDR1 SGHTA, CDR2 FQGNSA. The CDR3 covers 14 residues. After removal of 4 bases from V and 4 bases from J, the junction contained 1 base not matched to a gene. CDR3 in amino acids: CASSSGLAADTQYF. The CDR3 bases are TGTGCCAGCAGCTCGGGACTAGCGGCAGATACGCAGTATTTT.

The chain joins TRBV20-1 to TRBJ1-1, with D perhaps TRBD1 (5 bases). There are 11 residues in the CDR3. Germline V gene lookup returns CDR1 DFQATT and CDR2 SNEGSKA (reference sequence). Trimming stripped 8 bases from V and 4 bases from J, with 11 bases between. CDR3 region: CSPGGPTEAFF. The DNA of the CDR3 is TGCAGTCCGGGGGGACCCACTGAAGCTTTCTTT.

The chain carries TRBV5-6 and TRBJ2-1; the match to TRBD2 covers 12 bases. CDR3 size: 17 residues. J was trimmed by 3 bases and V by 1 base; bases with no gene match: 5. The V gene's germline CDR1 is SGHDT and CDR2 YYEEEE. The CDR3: CASSLPSGGVHYNEQFF. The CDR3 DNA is TGTGCCAGCAGCTTGCCTAGCGGGGGGGTACACTACAATGAGCAGTTCTTC.

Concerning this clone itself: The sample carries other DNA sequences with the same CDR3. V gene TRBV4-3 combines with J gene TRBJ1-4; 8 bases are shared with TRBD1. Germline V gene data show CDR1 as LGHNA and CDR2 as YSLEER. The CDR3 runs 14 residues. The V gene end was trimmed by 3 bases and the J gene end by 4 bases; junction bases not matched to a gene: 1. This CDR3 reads CASSHDRGNEKLFF. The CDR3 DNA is TGCGCCAGCAGCCACGACAGGGGTAATGAAAAACTGTTTTTT.

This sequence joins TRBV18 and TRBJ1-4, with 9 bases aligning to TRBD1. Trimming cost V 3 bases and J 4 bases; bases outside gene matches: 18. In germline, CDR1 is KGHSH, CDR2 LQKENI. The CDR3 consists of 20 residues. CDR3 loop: CASSPIPAGTGSGFNEKLFF. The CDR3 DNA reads TGTGCCAGCTCACCCATCCCAGCCGGGACAGGGTCGGGATTTAATGAAAAACTGTTTTTT.

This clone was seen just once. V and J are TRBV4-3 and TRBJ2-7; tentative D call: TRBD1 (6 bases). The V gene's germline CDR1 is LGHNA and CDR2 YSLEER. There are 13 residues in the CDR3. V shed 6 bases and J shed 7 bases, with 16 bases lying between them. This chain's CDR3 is CASSPTGSGEQYF. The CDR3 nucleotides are TGCGCCAGCAGTCCTACAGGGTCGGGAGAGCAGTACTTC.

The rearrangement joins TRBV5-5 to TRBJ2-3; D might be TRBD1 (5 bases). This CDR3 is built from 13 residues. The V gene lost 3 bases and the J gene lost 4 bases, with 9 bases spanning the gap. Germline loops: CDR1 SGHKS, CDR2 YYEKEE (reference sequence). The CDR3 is CASSSRVPDTQYF. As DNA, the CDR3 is TGTGCCAGCAGCTCCAGGGTCCCAGATACGCAGTATTTT.

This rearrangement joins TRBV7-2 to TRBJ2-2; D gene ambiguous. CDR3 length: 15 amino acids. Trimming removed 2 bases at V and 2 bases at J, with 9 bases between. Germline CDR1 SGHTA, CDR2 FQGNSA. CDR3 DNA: TGTGCCAGCAGCTTACACATGTTTAACACCGGGGAGCTGTTTTTT. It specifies CASSLHMFNTGELFF.

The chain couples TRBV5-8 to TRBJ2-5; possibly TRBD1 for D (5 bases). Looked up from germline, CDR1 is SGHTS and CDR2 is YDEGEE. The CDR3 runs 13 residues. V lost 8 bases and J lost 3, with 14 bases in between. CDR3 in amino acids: CARGQGWEETQYF. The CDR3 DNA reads TGTGCCAGGGGGCAGGGATGGGAAGAGACCCAGTACTTC.

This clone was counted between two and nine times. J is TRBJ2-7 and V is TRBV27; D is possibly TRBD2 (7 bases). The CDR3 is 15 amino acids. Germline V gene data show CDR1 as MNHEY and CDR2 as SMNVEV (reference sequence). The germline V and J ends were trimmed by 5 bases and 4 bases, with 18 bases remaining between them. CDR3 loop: CASSRNWGGLYEQYF. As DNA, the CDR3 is TGTGCCAGCAGTCGCAACTGGGGGGGCCTGTACGAGCAGTACTTC.

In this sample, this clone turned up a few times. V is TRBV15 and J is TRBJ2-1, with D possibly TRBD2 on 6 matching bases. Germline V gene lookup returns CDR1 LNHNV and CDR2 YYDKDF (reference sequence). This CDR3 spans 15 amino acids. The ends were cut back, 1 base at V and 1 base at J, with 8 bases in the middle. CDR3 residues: CATSRAAGSYNEQFF. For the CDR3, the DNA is TGTGCCACCAGCAGAGCGGCGGGGTCCTACAATGAGCAGTTCTTC.

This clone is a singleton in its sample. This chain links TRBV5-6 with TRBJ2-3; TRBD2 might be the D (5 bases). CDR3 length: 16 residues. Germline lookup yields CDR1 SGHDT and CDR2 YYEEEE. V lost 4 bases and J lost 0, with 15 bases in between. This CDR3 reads CASSGRVSASTDTQYF. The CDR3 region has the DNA TGTGCCAGCAGCGGTCGAGTTAGCGCTAGCACAGATACGCAGTATTTT. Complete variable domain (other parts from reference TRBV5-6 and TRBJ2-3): DAGVTQSPTHLIKTRGQQVTLRCSPKSGHDTVSWYQQALGQGPQFIFQYYEEEERQRGNFPDRFSGHQFPNYSSELNVNALLLGDSALYLCASSGRVSASTDTQYFGPGTRLTVL.